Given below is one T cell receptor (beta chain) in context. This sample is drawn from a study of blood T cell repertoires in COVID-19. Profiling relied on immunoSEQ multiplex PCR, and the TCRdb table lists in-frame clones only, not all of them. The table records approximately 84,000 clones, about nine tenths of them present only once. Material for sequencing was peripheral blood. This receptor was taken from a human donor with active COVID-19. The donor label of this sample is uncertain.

CDR3 DNA sequence: TGCGCCAGCAGCCAAGATAGCGTGACGTCGGACAGATCCTACAATGAGCAGTTCTTC. It translates to CASSQDSVTSDRSYNEQFF. The chain joins TRBV4-3 to TRBJ2-1; D perhaps matches TRBD1 (6 bases). The CDR3 totals 19 residues. Trimming stripped 0 bases from V and 1 base from J, with 19 bases between. The germline V gene encodes CDR1 LGHNA and CDR2 YSLEER.